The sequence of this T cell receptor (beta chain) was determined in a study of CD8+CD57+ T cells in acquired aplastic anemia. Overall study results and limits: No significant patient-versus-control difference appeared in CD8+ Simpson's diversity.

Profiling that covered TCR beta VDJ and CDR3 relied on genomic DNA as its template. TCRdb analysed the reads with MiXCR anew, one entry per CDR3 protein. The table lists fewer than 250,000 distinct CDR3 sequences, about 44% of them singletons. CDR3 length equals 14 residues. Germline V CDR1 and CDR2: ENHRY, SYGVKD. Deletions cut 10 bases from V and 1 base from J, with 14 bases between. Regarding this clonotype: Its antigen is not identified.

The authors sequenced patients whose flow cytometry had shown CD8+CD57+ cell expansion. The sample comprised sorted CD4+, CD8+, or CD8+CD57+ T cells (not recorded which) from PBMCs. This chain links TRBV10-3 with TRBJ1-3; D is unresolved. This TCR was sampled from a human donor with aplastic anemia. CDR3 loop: CASSRTLSGNTIYF. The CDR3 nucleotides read TGTGCCAGCAGCCGGACGTTATCTGGAAACACCATATATTTT.